The T cell receptor beta chain under discussion was sequenced for a study of CD8 T cells in Susac syndrome. RNA was extracted with the RNeasy kit, and a quantity of roughly 0.5 to 1 ug was reverse transcribed using random hexamers. TCR beta CDR3 was amplified by immunoSEQ multiplex PCR. This amplification extended across 54 Vbeta and 13 Jbeta segments. TCRdb redid the calling of the immunoSEQ multiplex PCR reads with MiXCR, one entry per CDR3 protein. The data show about 180,000 distinct CDR3 sequences, roughly 95% seen once. Germline values: CDR1 WSHSY, CDR2 SAAADI. The CDR3 has 12 amino acids. The trim removed 7 bases at V and 4 bases at J, leaving 1 base unmatched.

The material sequenced was CD8+ T cells from PBMCs. The sequence derives from a human donor with multiple sclerosis. This chain joins TRBV10-2 and TRBJ1-2; 9 bases agree with TRBD1. Here the CDR3 reads CASMGQGYGYTF. CDR3 in DNA: TGCGCCAGCATGGGACAGGGCTATGGCTACACCTTC.